Listed here are 7 T cell receptor beta chains from one sample, sequenced in a study of CD8+ T cells in alopecia areata. Investigators isolated RNA and reverse transcribed it into cDNA to act as the sequencing template. Assay: immunoSEQ multiplex PCR; the TCRdb copy retains only in-frame clones and omits some. Seen here are 95,000 to 100,000 clones, 55% to 75% observed once, and the top ten hold over 15%. Indicated treatment: oral pan-JAK inhibitor, 5-10 mg twice daily. Here the sequenced sample was CD8+ T cells sorted from blood, taken at week 56, from a patient treated with tofacitinib. These receptors came from a human donor with alopecia areata.

Notes on this clone: Its ends do not fully match the called genes, so a read error is possible. The chain is built from TRBV7-7 and TRBJ2-3; 7 bases match TRBD2. CDR3 length equals 15 residues. Germline CDR1 and CDR2: SSHAT and FNYEAQ (reference sequence). CDR3 nucleotide sequence: TGTGCTAGCAGCTTAGCGGGCCGGCACACAGATACGCAGTATTTT. Translating it yields CASSLAGRHTDTQYF.

The CDR3 loop is CASEGRNEQFF. The CDR3 DNA follows: TGTGCCAGCGAGGGGCGGAATGAGCAGTTCTTC. V gene TRBV9 combines with J gene TRBJ2-1; TRBD1 or TRBD2 may be the D gene (5 bases each). The CDR3 is 11 amino acids. Germline lookup yields CDR1 SGDLS and CDR2 YYNGEE. Trimming pared 7 bases from V and 7 bases from J, leaving 9 bases between.

The genes are TRBV6-5 and TRBJ2-2; TRBD2 agrees at 10 bases. Looked up from germline, CDR1 is MNHEY and CDR2 is SVGAGI. The V gene end was trimmed by 7 bases and the J gene end by 5 bases; junction bases not matched to a gene: 4. The CDR3 spans 14 residues. The chain's CDR3 is CASTTSGETGELFF. The CDR3 nucleotides read TGTGCCAGCACCACTAGCGGGGAGACCGGGGAGCTGTTTTTT.

The V and J genes are TRBV5-1 and TRBJ2-1; D ambiguous. CDR3 size: 14 residues. Germline V gives CDR1 SGHRS, CDR2 YFSETQ. The V end was cut by 0 bases, the J end by 4 bases, with 8 bases between. This chain's CDR3 is CASSLERVYNEQFF. The CDR3 DNA follows: TGCGCCAGCAGCTTGGAACGGGTGTACAATGAGCAGTTCTTC.

This clone was picked up a small number of times. The chain uses TRBV11-1 and TRBJ2-2, with a weak D call TRBD2 (6 bases). Per the germline V gene, CDR1 is SGHAT and CDR2 is FQDESV (reference sequence). This CDR3 contains 15 residues. Trimming shortened V by 5 bases and J by 6 bases, and 16 bases separated the two germline ends. For the CDR3, the DNA is TGTGCCAGCAGCCCCTTTTATGGAGGGGCCGGGGAGCTGTTTTTT. This gives the protein CASSPFYGGAGELFF.

This sequence joins TRBV4-1 and TRBJ2-1; D is perhaps TRBD1 or TRBD2 (5 bases each). V lost 6 bases, J lost 9 bases, and 21 bases lay in between. The CDR3 length is 15 residues. The germline V gene has CDR1 MGHRA and CDR2 YSYEKL. CDR3 nucleotides: TGCGCCAGCAGATTCCGGGACGCCTCCCGCGGTGAGCAGTTCTTC. The encoded protein is CASRFRDASRGEQFF.

The genes are TRBV10-2 and TRBJ2-2, with 11 nucleotides matching TRBD2. Germline V gives CDR1 WSHSY, CDR2 SAAADI. This CDR3 contains 15 residues. Unmatched junction bases numbered 4, after V lost 3 bases and J lost 7 bases. The CDR3 sequence: CASSEGGTSGGELFF. The CDR3 DNA sequence: TGCGCCAGCAGTGAAGGGGGGACTAGCGGCGGGGAGCTGTTTTTT.